A selection of T cell receptor beta chains follows, all from one sample in a study of blood T cells in healthy people across ages. TCRdb reprocessed the 5' RACE reads via MiXCR and lists one record per CDR3 protein. The table shows over 950,000 distinct CDR3 sequences, with roughly two fifths occurring only once. Sequencing used blood. The receptors derive from a man aged 18 to 29 in good health. CDR3s include the opening cysteine and the closing phenylalanine or tryptophan. The order of the fields is J gene, V gene, CDR3 protein.

TRBJ2-1 TRBV4-2 CASSQEVPGDYNEQFF
TRBJ2-1 TRBV24-1 CATSDLREEQFF
TRBJ2-3 TRBV28 CASSQLGPTDTQYF
TRBJ2-3 TRBV10-3 CAISQAGSGGESTDTQYF
TRBJ2-3 TRBV6-2/TRBV6-3 CASSSPTRRLTDTQYF
TRBJ2-5 TRBV14 CASSRTRRGQETQYF
TRBJ1-2 TRBV4-3 CASSPQSPNYGYIF
TRBJ1-1 TRBV20-1 CSASRTGENTEAFF
TRBJ2-1 TRBV5-1 CASSLVTGSSYNEQFF
TRBJ2-1 TRBV20-1 CSARDRRGHEQFF
TRBJ2-1 TRBV2 CASSEDWKGEQFF
TRBJ1-4 TRBV6-6 CASSYFPRGDEKLFF
TRBJ2-7 TRBV27 CASIDGTGVGNEQYF
TRBJ2-1 TRBV12-3/TRBV12-4 CASSRVRNEQFF
TRBJ1-5 TRBV12-3/TRBV12-4 CASSFELSARNQHF
TRBJ2-1 TRBV20-1 CSARDWGVQFF
TRBJ2-7 TRBV28 CATNARGRYEQYF
TRBJ1-2 TRBV7-2 CASSLGRGWSYTF
TRBJ2-7 TRBV4-1 CASSQDRWEGTGSYEQYF
TRBJ2-3 TRBV27 CASSFQIRDTQYF
TRBJ1-2 TRBV28 CASSSTGESDYGYTF
TRBJ1-1 TRBV11-1 CASSLSGRARNTEAFF
TRBJ1-2 TRBV20-1 CSVKRGYGYTF
TRBJ2-1 TRBV13 CASNSGQPNNEQFF
. TRBV12-3/TRBV12-4 CASSPGAGSPGETQYF
TRBJ1-1 TRBV4-3 CASSQGSVRTEAFF
TRBJ1-1 TRBV28 CASSREVTEAFF
TRBJ2-2 TRBV4-3 CASSQDMWPNTGELFF
TRBJ1-5 TRBV20-1 CSARANSGVQPQHF